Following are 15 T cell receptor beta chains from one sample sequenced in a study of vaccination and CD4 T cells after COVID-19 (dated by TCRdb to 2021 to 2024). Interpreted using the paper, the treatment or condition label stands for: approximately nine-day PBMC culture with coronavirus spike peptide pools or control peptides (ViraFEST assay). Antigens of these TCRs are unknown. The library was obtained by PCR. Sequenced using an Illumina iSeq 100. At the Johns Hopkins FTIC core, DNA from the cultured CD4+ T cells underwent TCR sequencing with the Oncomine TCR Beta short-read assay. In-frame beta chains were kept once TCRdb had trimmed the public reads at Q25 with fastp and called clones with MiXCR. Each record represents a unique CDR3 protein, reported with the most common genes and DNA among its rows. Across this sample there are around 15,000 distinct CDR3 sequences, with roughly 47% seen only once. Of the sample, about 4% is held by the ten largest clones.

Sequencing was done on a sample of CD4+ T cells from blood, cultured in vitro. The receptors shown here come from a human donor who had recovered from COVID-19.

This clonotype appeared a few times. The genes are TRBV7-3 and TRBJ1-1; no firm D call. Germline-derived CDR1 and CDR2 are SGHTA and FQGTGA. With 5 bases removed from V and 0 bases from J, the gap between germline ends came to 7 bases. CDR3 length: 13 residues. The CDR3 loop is CASSTLMNTEAFF. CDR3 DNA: TGTGCCAGCAGCACGCTTATGAACACTGAAGCTTTCTTT. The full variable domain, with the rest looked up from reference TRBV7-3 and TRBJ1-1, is GAGVSQTPSNKVTEKGKYVELRCDPISGHTALYWYRQSLGQGPEFLIYFQGTGAADDSGLPNDRFFAVRPEGSVSTLKIQRTERGDSAVYLCASSTLMNTEAFFGQGTRLTVV.

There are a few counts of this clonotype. The CDR3 reads CASSPSRLNEKLFF. In nucleotides, the CDR3 is TGTGCCAGCAGCCCGAGCAGGTTAAATGAAAAACTGTTTTTT. The chain has TRBV7-2 and TRBJ1-4; D gene ambiguous. Between the trimmed V and J ends, which lost 5 bases and 5 bases, there was a span of 12 bases. The CDR3 loop spans 14 amino acids. Germline assignment: CDR1 SGHTA and CDR2 FQGNSA.

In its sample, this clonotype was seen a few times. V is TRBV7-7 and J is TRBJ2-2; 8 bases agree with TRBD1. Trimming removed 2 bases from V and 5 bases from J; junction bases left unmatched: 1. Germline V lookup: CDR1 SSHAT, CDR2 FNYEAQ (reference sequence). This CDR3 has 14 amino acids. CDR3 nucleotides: TGTGCCAGCAGCTTACGACAGGGGACCGGGGAGCTGTTTTTT. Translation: CASSLRQGTGELFF.

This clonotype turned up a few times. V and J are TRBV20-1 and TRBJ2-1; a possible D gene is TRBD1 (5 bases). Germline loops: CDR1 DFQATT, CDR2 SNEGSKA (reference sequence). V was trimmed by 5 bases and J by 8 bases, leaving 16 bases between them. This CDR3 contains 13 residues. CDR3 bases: TGCAGTGCTCTAGGGCTGACAGCCCATGAGCAGTTCTTC. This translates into CSALGLTAHEQFF.

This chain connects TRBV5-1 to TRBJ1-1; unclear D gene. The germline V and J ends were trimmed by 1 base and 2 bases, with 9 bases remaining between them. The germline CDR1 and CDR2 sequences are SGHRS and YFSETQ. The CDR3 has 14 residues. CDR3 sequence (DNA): TGCGCCAGCAGCTTGAGGAAACCTAACACTGAAGCTTTCTTT. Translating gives CASSLRKPNTEAFF.

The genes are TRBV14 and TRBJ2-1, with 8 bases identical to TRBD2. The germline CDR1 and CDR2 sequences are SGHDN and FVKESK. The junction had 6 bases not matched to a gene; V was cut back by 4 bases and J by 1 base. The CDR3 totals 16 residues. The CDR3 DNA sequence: TGTGCCAGCAGCCGCGGCGGGGGGCTTTCCTACAATGAGCAGTTCTTC. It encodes CASSRGGGLSYNEQFF.

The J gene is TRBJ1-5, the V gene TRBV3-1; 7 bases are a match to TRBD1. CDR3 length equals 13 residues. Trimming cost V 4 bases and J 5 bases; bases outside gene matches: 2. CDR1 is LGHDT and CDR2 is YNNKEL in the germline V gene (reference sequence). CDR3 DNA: TGTGCCAGCAGCCCACAGGGGTATCAGCCCCAGCATTTT. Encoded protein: CASSPQGYQPQHF.

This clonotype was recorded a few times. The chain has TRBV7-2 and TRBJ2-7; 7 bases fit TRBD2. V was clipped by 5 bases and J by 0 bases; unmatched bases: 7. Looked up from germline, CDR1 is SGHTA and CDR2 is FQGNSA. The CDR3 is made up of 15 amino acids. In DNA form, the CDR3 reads TGTGCCAGCAGCCGGGGGGACTACTACTCCTACGAGCAGTACTTC. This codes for CASSRGDYYSYEQYF.

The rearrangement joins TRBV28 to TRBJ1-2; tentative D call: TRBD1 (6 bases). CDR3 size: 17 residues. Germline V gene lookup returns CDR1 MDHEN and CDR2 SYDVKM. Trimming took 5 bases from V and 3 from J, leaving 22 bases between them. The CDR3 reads CASSHNERTAQDYGYTF. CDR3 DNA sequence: TGTGCCAGCAGTCACAACGAAAGGACAGCTCAAGACTATGGCTACACCTTC.

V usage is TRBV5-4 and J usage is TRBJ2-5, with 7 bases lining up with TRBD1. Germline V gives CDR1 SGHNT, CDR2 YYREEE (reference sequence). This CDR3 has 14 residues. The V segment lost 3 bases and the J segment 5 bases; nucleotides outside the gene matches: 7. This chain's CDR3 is CASSSRQGTETQYF. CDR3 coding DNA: TGTGCCAGCAGCTCCCGACAGGGAACGGAGACCCAGTACTTC.

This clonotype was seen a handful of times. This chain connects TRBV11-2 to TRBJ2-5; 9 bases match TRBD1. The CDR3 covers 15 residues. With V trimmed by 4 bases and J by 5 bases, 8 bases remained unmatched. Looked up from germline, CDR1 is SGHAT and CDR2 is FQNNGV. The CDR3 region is CASSYRDREGETQYF. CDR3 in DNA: TGTGCCAGCAGCTACCGGGACAGGGAAGGCGAGACCCAGTACTTC. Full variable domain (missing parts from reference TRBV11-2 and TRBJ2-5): EAGVAQSPRYKIIEKRQSVAFWCNPISGHATLYWYQQILGQGPKLLIQFQNNGVVDDSQLPKDRFSAERLKGVDSTLKIQPAKLEDSAVYLCASSYRDREGETQYFGPGTRLLVL.

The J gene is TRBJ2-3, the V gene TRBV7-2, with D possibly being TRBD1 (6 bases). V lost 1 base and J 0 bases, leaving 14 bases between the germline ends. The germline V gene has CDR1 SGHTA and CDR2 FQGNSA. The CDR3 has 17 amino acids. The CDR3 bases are TGTGCCAGCAGCTTAGAGGCCGGGACAACAAGCACAGATACGCAGTATTTT. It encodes CASSLEAGTTSTDTQYF.

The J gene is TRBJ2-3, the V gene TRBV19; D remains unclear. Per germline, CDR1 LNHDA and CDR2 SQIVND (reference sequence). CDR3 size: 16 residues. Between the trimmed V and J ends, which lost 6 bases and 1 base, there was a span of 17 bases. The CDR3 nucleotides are TGTGCCAGTAGGAACCCTTCCCCAACGGGCACAGATACGCAGTATTTT. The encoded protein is CASRNPSPTGTDTQYF.

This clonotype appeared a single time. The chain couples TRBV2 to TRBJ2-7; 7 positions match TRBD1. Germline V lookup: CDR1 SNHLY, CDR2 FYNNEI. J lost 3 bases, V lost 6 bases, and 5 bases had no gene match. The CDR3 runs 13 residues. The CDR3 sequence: CASRTGQNYEQYF. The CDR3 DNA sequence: TGTGCCAGCAGGACGGGACAGAACTACGAGCAGTACTTC.

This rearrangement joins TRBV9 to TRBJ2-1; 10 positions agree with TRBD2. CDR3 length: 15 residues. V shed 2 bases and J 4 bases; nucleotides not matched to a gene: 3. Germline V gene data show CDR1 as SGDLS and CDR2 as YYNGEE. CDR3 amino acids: CASSVGTSVYNEQFF. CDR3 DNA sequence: TGTGCCAGCAGCGTGGGGACTAGCGTTTACAATGAGCAGTTCTTC.